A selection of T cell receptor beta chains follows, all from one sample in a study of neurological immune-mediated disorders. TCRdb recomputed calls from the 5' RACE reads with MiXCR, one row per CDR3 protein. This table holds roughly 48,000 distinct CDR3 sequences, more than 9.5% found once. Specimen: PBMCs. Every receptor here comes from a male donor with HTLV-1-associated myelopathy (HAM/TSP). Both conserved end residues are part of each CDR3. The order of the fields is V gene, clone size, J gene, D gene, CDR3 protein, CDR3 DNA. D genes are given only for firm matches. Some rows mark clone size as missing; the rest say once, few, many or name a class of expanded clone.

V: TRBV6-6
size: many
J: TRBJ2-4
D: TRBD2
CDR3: CASSRTSGGRAGIQSF
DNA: TGTGCCAGCAGCAGGACTAGCGGGGGGCGCGCGGGCATTCAGTCCTTC

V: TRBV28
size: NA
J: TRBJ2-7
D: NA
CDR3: CVSSPQGTSNEQYF
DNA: TGTGTCAGCAGTCCCCAGGGGACCTCCAACGAGCAGTACTTC

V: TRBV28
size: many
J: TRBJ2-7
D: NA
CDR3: CASSLVATLNSYEQYF
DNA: TGTGCCAGCAGTTTAGTTGCTACACTAAATTCCTACGAGCAGTACTTC

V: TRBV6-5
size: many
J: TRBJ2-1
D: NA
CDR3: CASSYRGGTSYNEQFF
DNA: TGTGCCAGCAGTTACAGGGGGGGCACCTCCTACAATGAGCAGTTCTTC

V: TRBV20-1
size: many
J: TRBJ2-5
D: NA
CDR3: CSAQDGQQWYQETQYF
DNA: TGCAGTGCCCAGGATGGACAGCAATGGTACCAAGAGACCCAGTACTTC

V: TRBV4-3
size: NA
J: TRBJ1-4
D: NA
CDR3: CASSQGLGVGEKLFF
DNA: TGCGCCAGCAGCCAGGGACTCGGAGTAGGAGAAAAACTGTTTTTT

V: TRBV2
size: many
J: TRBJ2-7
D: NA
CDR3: CASVRGYEQYF
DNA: TGTGCCAGCGTCAGGGGCTACGAGCAGTACTTC

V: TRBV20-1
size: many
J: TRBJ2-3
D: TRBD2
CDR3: CSASWGGGFTDTQYF
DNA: TGCAGTGCTAGTTGGGGCGGGGGTTTCACAGATACGCAGTATTTT

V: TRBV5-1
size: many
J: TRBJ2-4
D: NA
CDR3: CASSLESGAGRVQYF
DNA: TGCGCCAGCAGCTTGGAGTCGGGGGCGGGCCGGGTTCAGTACTTC

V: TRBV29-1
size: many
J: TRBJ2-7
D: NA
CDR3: CSVAGLKHEQYF
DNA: TGCAGCGTCGCGGGACTGAAACACGAGCAGTACTTC

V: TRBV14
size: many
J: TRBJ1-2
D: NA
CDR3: CASSQDTGNYGYTF
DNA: TGTGCCAGCAGCCAAGATACAGGAAACTATGGCTACACCTTC

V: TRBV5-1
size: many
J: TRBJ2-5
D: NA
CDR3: CASSPRAGTETQYF
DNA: TGCGCCAGCAGCCCTAGAGCAGGGACGGAGACCCAGTACTTC

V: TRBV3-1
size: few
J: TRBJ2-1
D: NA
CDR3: CASSQVGSGLGGQFF
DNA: TGTGCCAGCAGCCAAGTGGGTTCCGGGCTGGGGGGGCAGTTCTTC

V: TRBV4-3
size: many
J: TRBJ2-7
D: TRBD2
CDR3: CASSRISTGGPYEQYF
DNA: TGCGCCAGCAGCCGCATTTCCACGGGGGGGCCCTACGAGCAGTACTTC

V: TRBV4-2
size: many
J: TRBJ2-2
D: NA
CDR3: CASSQDNRGTGELFF
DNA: TGTGCCAGCAGCCAAGATAACCGCGGCACCGGGGAGCTGTTTTTT

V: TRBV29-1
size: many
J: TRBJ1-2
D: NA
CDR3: CSVVRESGYTF
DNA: TGCAGCGTTGTCAGGGAAAGTGGCTACACCTTC

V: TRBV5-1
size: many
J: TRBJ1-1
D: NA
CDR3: CASRPTGSISMNTEAFF
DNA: TGCGCCAGCAGACCCACAGGCTCCATTTCTATGAACACTGAAGCTTTCTTT

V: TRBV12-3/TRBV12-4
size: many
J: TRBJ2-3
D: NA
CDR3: CASSLVPRDTQYF
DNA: TGTGCCAGCAGTTTAGTGCCCAGGGATACGCAGTATTTT

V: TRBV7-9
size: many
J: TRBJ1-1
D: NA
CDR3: CASSLNEAFF
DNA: TGTGCCAGCAGCTTGAATGAAGCTTTCTTT

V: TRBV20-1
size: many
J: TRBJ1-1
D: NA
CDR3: CSAREDSYTEAFF
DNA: TGCAGTGCTAGAGAGGACAGCTACACTGAAGCTTTCTTT

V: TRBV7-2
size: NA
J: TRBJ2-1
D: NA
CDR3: CTSSYAKVVEQFF
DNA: TGTACCAGCAGCTATGCCAAGGTGGTTGAGCAGTTCTTC

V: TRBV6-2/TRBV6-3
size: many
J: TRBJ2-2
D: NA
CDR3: CASSYDFLGGELFF
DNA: TGTGCCAGCAGTTACGACTTCCTGGGCGGGGAGCTGTTTTTT